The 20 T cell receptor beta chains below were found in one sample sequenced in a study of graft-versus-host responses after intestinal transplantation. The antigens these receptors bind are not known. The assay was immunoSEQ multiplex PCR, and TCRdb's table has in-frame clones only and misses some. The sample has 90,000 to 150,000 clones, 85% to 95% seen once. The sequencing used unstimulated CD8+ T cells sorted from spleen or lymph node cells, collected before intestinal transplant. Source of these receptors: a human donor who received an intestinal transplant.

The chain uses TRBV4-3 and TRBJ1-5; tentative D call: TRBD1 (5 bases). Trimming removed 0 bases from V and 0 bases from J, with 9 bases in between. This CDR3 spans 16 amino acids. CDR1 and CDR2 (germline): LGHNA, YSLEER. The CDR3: CASSQEWGDSNQPQHF. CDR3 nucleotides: TGCGCCAGCAGCCAAGAATGGGGGGATAGCAATCAGCCCCAGCATTTT.

CDR3 sequence (DNA): TGCGCCAGCAGCCAAAGACAGGGGGGTCAGCCCCAGCATTTT. Encoded protein: CASSQRQGGQPQHF. The chain joins TRBV4-3 to TRBJ1-5; 9 nucleotides match TRBD1. Per germline, CDR1 LGHNA and CDR2 YSLEER. Trimming took 2 bases from V and 6 from J; bases not matched to a gene: 2. This CDR3 spans 14 amino acids.

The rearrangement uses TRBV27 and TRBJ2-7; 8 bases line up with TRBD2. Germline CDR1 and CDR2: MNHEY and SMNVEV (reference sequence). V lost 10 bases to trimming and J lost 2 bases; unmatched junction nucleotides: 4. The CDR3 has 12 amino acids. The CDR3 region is CATGTRPYEQYF. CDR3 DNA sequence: TGTGCCACGGGGACTAGACCCTACGAGCAGTACTTC.

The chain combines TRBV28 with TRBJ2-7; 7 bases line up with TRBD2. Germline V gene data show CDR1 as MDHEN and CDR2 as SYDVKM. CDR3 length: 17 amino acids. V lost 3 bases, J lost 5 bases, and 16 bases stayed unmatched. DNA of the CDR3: TGTGCCAGCAGTTTCCCCGGACTAGGCTTCCTTTGGCACGAGCAGTACTTC. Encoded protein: CASSFPGLGFLWHEQYF.

CDR3 amino acids: CASSLADRDINEQYF. The DNA for the CDR3 is TGTGCCAGCAGCTTAGCGGACAGGGATATCAACGAGCAGTACTTC. The chain recombines TRBV11-1 with TRBJ2-7; TRBD1 matches 8 bases. CDR3 length equals 15 residues. The ends lost 0 bases at V and 5 bases at J; junction bases unmatched: 6. Germline CDR1 and CDR2: SGHAT and FQDESV (reference sequence).

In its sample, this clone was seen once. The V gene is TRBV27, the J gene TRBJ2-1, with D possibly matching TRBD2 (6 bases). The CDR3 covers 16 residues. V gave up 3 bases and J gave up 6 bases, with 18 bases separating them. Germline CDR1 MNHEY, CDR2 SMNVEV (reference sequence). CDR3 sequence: CASSFAAGRESNEQFF. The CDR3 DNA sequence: TGTGCCAGCAGTTTTGCGGCGGGACGCGAGAGCAATGAGCAGTTCTTC.

CDR3 protein: CASSFGGGNTEAFF. The CDR3 nucleotides read TGTGCCAGCAGTTTTGGGGGGGGGAACACTGAAGCTTTCTTT. The chain has TRBV28 and TRBJ1-1; maybe TRBD1 (5 bases). This CDR3 region has 14 residues. Germline V CDR1 and CDR2: MDHEN, SYDVKM. The V and J ends lost 3 bases and 1 base respectively, with 9 bases between them.

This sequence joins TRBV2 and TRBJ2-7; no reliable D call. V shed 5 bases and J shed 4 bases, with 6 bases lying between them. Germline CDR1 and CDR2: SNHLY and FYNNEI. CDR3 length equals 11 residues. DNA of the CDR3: TGTGCCAGCAGTACCATGTACGAGCAGTACTTC. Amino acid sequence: CASSTMYEQYF.

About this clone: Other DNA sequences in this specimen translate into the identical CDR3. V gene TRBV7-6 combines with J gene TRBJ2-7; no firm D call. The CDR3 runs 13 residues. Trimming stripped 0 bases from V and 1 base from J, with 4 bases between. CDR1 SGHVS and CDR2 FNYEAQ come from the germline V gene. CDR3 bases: TGTGCCAGCAGCTTAGCTGGGTCCTACGAGCAGTACTTC. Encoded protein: CASSLAGSYEQYF.

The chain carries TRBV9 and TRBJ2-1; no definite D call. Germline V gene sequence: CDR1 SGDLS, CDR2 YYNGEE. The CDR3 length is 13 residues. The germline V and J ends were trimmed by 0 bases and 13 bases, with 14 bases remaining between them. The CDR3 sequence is CASSVEYGLVQFF. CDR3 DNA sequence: TGTGCCAGCAGCGTAGAGTACGGGCTAGTTCAGTTCTTC.

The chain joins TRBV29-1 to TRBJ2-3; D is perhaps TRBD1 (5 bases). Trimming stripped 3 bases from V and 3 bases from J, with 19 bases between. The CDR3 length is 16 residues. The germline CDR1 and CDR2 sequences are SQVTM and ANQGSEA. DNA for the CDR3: TGCAGCGTTGACTGGACACCTTCACTGGGGACAGATACGCAGTATTTT. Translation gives CSVDWTPSLGTDTQYF.

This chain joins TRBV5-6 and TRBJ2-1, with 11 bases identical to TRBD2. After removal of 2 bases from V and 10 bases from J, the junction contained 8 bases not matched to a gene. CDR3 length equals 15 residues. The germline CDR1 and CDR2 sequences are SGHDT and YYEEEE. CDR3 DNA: TGTGCCAGCAGCTTTTCTAGCGGGAGGAGAAACGAGCAGTTCTTC. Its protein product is CASSFSSGRRNEQFF.

The CDR3 nucleotides are TGTGCCAGCAGCTTGACCTCCGGGACAGGGACGAGTGAGCAGTTCTTC. Translating it yields CASSLTSGTGTSEQFF. The J gene is TRBJ2-1, the V gene TRBV7-3, with TRBD1 identical over 9 bases. CDR1 is SGHTA, CDR2 FQGTGA, per germline. This CDR3 is built from 16 residues. V shed 3 bases, J shed 9 bases, and the junction held 12 bases outside the gene matches.

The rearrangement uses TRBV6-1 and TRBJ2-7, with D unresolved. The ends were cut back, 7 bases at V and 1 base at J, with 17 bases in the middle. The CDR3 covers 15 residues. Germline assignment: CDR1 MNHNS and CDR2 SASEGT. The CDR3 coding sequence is TGTGCCAGCACCCCCGTCCAGTCAAGTTCCTACGAGCAGTACTTC. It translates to CASTPVQSSSYEQYF.

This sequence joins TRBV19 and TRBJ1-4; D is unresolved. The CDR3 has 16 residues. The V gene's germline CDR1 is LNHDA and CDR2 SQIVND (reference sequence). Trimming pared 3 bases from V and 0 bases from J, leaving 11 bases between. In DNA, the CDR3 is TGTGCCAGTAGTATTGTCCTCGGGCCAACTAATGAAAAACTGTTTTTT. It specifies CASSIVLGPTNEKLFF.

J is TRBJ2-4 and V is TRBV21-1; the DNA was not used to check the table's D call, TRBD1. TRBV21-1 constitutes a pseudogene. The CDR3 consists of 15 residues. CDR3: CASSGRTGSKNIQYF. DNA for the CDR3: TGTGCCAGCAGCGGCAGGACAGGGTCCAAAAACATTCAGTACTTC.

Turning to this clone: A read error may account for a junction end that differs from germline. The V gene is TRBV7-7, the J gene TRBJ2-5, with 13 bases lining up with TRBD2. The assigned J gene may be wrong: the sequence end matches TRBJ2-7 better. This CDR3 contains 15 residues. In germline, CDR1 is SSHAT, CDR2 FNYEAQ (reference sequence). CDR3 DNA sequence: TGTGCTAGCAGCCCGGGGACTAGCGGGGCCTACGAGCAGTACTTC. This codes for CASSPGTSGAYEQYF.

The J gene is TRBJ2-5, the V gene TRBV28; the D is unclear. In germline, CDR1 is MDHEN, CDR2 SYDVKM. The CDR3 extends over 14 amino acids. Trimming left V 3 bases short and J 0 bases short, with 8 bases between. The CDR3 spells CASSLPLYQETQYF. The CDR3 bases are TGTGCCAGCAGTTTGCCTCTATACCAAGAGACCCAGTACTTC. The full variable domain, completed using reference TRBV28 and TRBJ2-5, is DVKVTQSSRYLVKRTGEKVFLECVQDMDHENMFWYRQDPGLGLRLIYFSYDVKMKEKGDIPEGYSVSREKKERFSLILESASTNQTSMYLCASSLPLYQETQYFGPGTRLLVL.

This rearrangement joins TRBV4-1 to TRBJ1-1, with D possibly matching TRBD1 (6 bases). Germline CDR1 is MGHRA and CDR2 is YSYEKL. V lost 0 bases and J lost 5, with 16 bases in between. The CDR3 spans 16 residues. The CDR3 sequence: CASSQENQIRGTEAFF. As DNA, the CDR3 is TGCGCCAGCAGCCAAGAAAATCAGATTAGGGGGACTGAAGCTTTCTTT.

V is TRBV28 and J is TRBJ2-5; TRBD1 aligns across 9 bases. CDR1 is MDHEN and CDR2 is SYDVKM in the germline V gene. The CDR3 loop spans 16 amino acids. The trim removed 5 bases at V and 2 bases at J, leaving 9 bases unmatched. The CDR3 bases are TGTGCCAGCAGTCCCCCCACTGGGACAGGGCAAGAGACCCAGTACTTC. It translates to CASSPPTGTGQETQYF.